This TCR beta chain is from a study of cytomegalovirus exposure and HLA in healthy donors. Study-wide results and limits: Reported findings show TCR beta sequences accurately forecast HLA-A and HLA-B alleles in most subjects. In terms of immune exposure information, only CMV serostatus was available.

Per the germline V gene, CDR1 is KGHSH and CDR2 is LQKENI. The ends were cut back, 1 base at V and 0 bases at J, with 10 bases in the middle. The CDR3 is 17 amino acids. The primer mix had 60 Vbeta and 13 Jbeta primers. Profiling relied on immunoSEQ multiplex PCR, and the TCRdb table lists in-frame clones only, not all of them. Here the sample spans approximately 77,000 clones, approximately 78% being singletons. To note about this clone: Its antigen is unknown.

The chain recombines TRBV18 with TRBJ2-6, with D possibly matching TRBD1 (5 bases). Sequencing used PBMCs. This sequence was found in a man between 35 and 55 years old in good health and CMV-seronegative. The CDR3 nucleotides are TGTGCCAGCTCACCACTTCGGACACCCTCTGGGGCCAACGTCCTGACTTTC. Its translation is CASSPLRTPSGANVLTF.